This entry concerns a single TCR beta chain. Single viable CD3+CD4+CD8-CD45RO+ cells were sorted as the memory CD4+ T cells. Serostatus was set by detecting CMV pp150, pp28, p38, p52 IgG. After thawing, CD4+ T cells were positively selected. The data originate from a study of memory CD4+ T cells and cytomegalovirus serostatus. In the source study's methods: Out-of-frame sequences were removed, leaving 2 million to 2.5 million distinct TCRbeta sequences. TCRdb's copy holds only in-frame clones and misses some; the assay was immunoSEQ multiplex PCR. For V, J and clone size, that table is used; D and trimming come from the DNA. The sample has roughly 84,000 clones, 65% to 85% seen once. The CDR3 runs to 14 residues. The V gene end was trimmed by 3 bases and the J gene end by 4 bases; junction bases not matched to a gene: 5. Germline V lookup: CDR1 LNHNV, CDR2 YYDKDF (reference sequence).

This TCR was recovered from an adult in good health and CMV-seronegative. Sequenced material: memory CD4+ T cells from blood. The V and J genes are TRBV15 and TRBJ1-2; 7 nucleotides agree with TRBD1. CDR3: CATSSRTGSYGYTF. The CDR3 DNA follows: TGTGCCACCAGCAGTAGGACAGGTTCCTATGGCTACACCTTC.